Each of the 5 T cell receptor beta chains below was sequenced from the same sample in a study of T cell clonotyping in hematopoietic cell transplantation. Time point in this sample: recipient sample about 28 days before transplant, after cytoreduction. Assay: immunoSEQ multiplex PCR; the TCRdb copy retains only in-frame clones and omits some. The table lists 25,000 or so clones, approximately 77% of them singletons. Here the sequenced sample was peripheral blood mononuclear cells, taken before stem cell transplant. These receptors came from a man between 45 and 60 years old with myelodysplastic syndrome. Some clones in this sample may be carry-over from other donors' samples.

The chain joins TRBV27 to TRBJ2-7; no definite D call. CDR1 is MNHEY and CDR2 is SMNVEV in the germline V gene (reference sequence). With 3 bases removed from V and 1 base from J, the gap between germline ends came to 13 bases. CDR3 length equals 15 residues. CDR3 DNA sequence: TGTGCCAGCAGTTTTCTTGGCTGGGGTTCCTACGAGCAGTACTTC. Translation gives CASSFLGWGSYEQYF.

This clone was recorded once. V is TRBV6-5 and J is TRBJ2-7, with D unclear. V lost 8 bases and J lost 7, with 15 bases in between. The CDR3 is 12 residues long. Germline CDR1 reads MNHEY; CDR2 reads SVGAGI. The CDR3, as DNA: TGTGCCAGCTCGTTGGGCGTGGGGGAGCAGTACTTC. The encoded protein is CASSLGVGEQYF.

The sample holds a few counts of this clone. V usage is TRBV6-5 and J usage is TRBJ1-1, with D tentatively TRBD1 (5 bases). V lost 7 bases to trimming and J lost 3 bases, with 12 bases between them. In germline, CDR1 is MNHEY, CDR2 SVGAGI. The CDR3 loop spans 13 amino acids. In DNA form, the CDR3 reads TGTGCCAGCATAAGGGTGACAGACACTGAAGCTTTCTTT. Translated, it gives CASIRVTDTEAFF.

V gene TRBV14 combines with J gene TRBJ1-2; 9 positions match TRBD1. This CDR3 is 13 amino acids long. Germline-derived CDR1 and CDR2 are SGHDN and FVKESK. V dropped 4 bases and J dropped 6; count of bases not matched to a gene: 3. The CDR3: CASSPRQGDGYTF. In DNA, the CDR3 is TGTGCCAGCAGCCCGAGACAGGGGGATGGCTACACCTTC.

The chain employs TRBV30 and TRBJ2-1, with 9 positions matching TRBD2. CDR1 and CDR2 from the germline V gene are GTSNPN and SVGIG (reference sequence). V lost 2 bases, J lost 2 bases, and 7 bases stayed unmatched. This CDR3 spans 16 amino acids. CDR3 coding DNA: TGTGCCTGGAGTCGTAGCGGGAGAGGTCCCTACAATGAGCAGTTCTTC. As protein: CAWSRSGRGPYNEQFF.